The T cell receptor beta chain described here comes from a study of control samples from healthy donors and cancer patients. Sequenced by immunoSEQ multiplex PCR; TCRdb stores in-frame clones only, minus some. The table lists 150,000 to 200,000 clones, around 92% of them singletons, with around 1.5% in the top ten. This clone was seen just once. Germline V gene lookup returns CDR1 LGHDT and CDR2 YNNKEL (reference sequence). The CDR3 spans 17 residues. V lost 1 base, J lost 3 bases, and 18 bases lay in between. The sequence came from a woman younger than 45 in good health. The material sequenced was blood. The chain uses TRBV3-1 (or the pseudogene TRBV3-2) and TRBJ1-1; D is possibly TRBD1 (6 bases). The CDR3 sequence is CASSQGVTGRLDTEAFF. The CDR3 bases are TGTGCCAGCAGCCAAGGGGTCACAGGGAGGTTGGACACTGAAGCTTTCTTT.